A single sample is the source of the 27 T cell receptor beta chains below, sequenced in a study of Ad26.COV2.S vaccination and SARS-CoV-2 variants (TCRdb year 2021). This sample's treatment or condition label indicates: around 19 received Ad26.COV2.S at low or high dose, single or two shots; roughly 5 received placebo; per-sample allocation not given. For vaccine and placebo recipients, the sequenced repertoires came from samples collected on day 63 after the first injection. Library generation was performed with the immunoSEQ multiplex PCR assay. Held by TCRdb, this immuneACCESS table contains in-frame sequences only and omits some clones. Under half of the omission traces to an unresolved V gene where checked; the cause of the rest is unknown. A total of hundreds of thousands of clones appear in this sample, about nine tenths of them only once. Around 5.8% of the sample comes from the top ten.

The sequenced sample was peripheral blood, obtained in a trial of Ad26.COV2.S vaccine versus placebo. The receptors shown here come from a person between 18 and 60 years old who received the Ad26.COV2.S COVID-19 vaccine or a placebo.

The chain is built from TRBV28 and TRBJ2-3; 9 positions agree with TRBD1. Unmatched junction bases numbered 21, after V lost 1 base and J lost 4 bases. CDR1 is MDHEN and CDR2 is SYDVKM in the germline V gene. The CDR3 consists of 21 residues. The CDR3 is CASSLSPVGPRTGQGSDTQYF. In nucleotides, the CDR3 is TGTGCCAGCAGTTTATCCCCAGTAGGGCCCCGAACGGGACAGGGATCAGATACGCAGTATTTT. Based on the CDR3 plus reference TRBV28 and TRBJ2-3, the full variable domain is DVKVTQSSRYLVKRTGEKVFLECVQDMDHENMFWYRQDPGLGLRLIYFSYDVKMKEKGDIPEGYSVSREKKERFSLILESASTNQTSMYLCASSLSPVGPRTGQGSDTQYFGPGTRLTVL.

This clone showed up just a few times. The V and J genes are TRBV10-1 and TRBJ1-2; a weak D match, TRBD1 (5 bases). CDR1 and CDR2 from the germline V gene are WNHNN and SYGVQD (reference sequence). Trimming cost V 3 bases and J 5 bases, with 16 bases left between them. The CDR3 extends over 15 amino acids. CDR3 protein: CASSELASGGYGYTF. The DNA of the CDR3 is TGCGCCAGCAGTGAATTGGCCTCCGGGGGGTATGGCTACACCTTC.

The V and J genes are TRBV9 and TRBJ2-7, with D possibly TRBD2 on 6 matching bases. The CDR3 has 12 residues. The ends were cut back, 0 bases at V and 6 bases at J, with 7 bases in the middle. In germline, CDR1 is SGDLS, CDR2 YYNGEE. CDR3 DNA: TGTGCCAGCAGCGTAGGCGGGGCCGAGCAGTACTTC. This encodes CASSVGGAEQYF.

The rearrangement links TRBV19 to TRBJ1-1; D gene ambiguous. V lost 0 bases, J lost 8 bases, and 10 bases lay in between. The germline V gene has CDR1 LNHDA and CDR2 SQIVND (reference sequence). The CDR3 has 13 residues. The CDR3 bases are TGTGCCAGTAGTATAGAAGTTGGAGCCGAAGCTTTCTTT. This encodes CASSIEVGAEAFF.

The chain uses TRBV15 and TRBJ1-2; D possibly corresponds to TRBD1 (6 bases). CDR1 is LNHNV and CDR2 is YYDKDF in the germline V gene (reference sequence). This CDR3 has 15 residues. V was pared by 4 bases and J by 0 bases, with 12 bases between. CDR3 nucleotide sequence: TGTGCCACCAGCATCAGGACAGCCCCTAACTATGGCTACACCTTC. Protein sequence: CATSIRTAPNYGYTF.

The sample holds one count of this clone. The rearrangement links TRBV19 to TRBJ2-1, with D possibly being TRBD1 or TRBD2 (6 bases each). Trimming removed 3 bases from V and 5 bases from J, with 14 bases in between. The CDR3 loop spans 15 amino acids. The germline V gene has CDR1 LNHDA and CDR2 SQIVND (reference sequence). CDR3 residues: CASSIPQGTHNEQFF. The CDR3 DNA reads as TGTGCCAGTAGTATTCCGCAGGGGACTCACAATGAGCAGTTCTTC.

The CDR3 DNA is TGTGCCAGCAGCTTAGTCTGGACAGCTAATTCACCCCTCCACTTT. Its protein product is CASSLVWTANSPLHF. The chain couples TRBV11-2 to TRBJ1-6; maybe TRBD1 (6 bases). With 1 base removed from V and 6 bases from J, the gap between germline ends came to 10 bases. This CDR3 has 15 amino acids. Per the germline V gene, CDR1 is SGHAT and CDR2 is FQNNGV.

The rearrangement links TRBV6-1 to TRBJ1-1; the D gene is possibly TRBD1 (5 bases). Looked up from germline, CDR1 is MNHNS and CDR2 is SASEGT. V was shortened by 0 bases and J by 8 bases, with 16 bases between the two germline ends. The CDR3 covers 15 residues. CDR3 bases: TGTGCCAGCAGTGAAGCGCTTCTAGGCAGGGTGGAAGCTTTCTTT. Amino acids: CASSEALLGRVEAFF.

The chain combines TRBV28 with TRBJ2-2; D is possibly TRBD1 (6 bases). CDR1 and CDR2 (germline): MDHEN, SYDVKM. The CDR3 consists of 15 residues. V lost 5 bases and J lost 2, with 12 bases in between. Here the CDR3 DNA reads TGTGCCAGCAGTAACGGACAGTTTAACACCGGGGAGCTGTTTTTT. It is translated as CASSNGQFNTGELFF.

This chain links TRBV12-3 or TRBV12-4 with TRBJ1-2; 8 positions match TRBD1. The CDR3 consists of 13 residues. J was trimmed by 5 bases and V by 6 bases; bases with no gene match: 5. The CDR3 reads CASSRTGIYGYTF. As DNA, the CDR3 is TGTGCCAGCAGCCGGACAGGGATATATGGCTACACCTTC.

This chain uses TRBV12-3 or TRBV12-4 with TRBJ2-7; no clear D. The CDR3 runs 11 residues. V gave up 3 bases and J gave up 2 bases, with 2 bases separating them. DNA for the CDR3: TGTGCCAGCAGTTTCACCTACGAGCAGTACTTC. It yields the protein CASSFTYEQYF.

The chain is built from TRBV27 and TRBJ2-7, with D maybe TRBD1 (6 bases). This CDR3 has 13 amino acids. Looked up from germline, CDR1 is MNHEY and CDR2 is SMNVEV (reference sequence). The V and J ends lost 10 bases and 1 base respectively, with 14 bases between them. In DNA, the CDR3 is TGTGCCACCCAACGGACAGATTCCTACGAGCAGTACTTC. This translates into CATQRTDSYEQYF.

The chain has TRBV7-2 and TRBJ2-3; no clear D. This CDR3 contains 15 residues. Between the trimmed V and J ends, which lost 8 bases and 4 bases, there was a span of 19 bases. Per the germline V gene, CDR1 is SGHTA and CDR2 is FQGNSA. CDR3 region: CASLELGWQADTQYF. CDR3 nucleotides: TGTGCCAGCCTCGAGCTGGGGTGGCAGGCAGATACGCAGTATTTT.

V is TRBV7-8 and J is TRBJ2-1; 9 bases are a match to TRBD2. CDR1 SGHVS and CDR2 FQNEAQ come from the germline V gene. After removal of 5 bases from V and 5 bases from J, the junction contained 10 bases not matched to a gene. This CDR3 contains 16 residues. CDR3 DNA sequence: TGTGCCAGCAGCCCTACCGCTAGCGGGATTGACAATGAGCAGTTCTTC. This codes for CASSPTASGIDNEQFF.

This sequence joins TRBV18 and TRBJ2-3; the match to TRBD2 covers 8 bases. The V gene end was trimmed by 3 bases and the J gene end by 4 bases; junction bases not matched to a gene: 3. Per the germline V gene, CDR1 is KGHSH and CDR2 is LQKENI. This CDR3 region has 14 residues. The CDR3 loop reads CASSPGLAADTQYF. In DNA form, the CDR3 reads TGTGCCAGCTCACCTGGACTAGCTGCAGATACGCAGTATTTT. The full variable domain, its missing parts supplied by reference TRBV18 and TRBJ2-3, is NAGVMQNPRHLVRRRGQEARLRCSPMKGHSHVYWYRQLPEEGLKFMVYLQKENIIDESGMPKERFSAEFPKEGPSILRIQQVVRGDSAAYFCASSPGLAADTQYFGPGTRLTVL.

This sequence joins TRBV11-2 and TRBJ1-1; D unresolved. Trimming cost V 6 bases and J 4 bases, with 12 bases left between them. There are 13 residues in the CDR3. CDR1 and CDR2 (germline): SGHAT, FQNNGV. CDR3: CASRFSGFTEAFF. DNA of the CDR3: TGTGCCAGCAGATTTTCGGGTTTCACTGAAGCTTTCTTT.

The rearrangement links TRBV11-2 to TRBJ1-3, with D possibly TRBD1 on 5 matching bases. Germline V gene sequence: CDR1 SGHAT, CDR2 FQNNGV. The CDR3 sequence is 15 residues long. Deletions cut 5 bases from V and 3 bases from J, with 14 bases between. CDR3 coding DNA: TGTGCCAGCAGCAAGACCGGGACCTATGGAAACACCATATATTTT. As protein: CASSKTGTYGNTIYF.

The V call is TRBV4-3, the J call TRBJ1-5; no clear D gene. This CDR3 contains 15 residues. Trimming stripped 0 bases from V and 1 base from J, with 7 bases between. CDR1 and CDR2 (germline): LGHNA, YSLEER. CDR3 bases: TGCGCCAGCAGCCAAGATCGTTTGAGCAATCAGCCCCAGCATTTT. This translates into CASSQDRLSNQPQHF.

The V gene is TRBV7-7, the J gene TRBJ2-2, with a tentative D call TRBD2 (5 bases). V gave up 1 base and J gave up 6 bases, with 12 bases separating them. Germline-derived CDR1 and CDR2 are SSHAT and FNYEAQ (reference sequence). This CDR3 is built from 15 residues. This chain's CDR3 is CASSLGLEGSGELFF. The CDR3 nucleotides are TGTGCCAGCAGCTTAGGCTTAGAGGGATCCGGGGAGCTGTTTTTT.

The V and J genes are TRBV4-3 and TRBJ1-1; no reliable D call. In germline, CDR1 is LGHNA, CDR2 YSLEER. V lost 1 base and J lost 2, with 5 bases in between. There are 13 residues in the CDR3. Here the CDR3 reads CASSQARNTEAFF. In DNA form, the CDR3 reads TGCGCCAGCAGCCAAGCCAGAAACACTGAAGCTTTCTTT.

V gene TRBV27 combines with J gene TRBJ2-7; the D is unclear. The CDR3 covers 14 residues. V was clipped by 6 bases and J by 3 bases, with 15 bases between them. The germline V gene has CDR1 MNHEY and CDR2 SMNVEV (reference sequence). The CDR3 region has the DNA TGTGCCAGCAGCCCTACCCATCCGGACTACGAGCAGTACTTC. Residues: CASSPTHPDYEQYF.

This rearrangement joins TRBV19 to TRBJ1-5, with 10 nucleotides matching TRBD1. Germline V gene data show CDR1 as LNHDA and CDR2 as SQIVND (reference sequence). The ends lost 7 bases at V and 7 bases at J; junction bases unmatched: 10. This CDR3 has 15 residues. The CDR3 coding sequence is TGTGCCAGTACCCCAAAGGGACAGGGGTCCCAGCCCCAGCATTTT. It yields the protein CASTPKGQGSQPQHF. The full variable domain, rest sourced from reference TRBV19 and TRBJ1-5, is DGGITQSPKYLFRKEGQNVTLSCEQNLNHDAMYWYRQDPGQGLRLIYYSQIVNDFQKGDIAEGYSVSREKKESFPLTVTSAQKNPTAFYLCASTPKGQGSQPQHFGDGTRLSIL.

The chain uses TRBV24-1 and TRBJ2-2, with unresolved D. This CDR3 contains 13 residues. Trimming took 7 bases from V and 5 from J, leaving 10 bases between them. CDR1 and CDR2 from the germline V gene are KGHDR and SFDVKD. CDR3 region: CATRGDGTGELFF. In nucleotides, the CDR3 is TGTGCCACCAGAGGCGACGGAACCGGGGAGCTGTTTTTT.

The DNA for the CDR3 is TGTGCCAGCAGCTTAATCACAGGGGGGTTGAGCCTTAATGAAAAACTGTTTTTT. It is translated as CASSLITGGLSLNEKLFF. The chain is built from TRBV7-9 and TRBJ1-4; 8 nucleotides align to TRBD1. The length of the CDR3 is 18 residues. Germline loops: CDR1 SEHNR, CDR2 FQNEAQ (reference sequence). V lost 2 bases to trimming and J lost 4 bases; unmatched junction nucleotides: 12.

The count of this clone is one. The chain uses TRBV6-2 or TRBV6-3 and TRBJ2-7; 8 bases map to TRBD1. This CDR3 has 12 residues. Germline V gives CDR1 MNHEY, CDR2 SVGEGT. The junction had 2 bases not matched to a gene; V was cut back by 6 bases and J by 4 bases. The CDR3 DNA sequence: TGTGCCAGCAGCGACAGGGGTTACGAGCAGTACTTC. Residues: CASSDRGYEQYF.

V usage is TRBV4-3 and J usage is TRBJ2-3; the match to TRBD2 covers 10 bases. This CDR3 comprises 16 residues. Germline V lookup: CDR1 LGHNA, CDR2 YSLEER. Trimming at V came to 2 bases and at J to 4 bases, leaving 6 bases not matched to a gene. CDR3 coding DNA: TGCGCCAGCAGCCAATCCCCTAGCGGGAGAGCAGATACGCAGTATTTT. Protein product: CASSQSPSGRADTQYF.

DNA of the CDR3: TGTGCCAGCAGCTTAGTCGTAGGAGGAGAAAAACTGTTTTTT. Translation: CASSLVVGGEKLFF. The chain joins TRBV11-2 to TRBJ1-4, with D uncertain. The CDR3 covers 14 residues. Germline assignment: CDR1 SGHAT and CDR2 FQNNGV. Trimming left V 1 base short and J 8 bases short, with 11 bases between. The full variable domain, in which reference TRBV11-2 and TRBJ1-4 provide the parts outside the CDR3, is EAGVAQSPRYKIIEKRQSVAFWCNPISGHATLYWYQQILGQGPKLLIQFQNNGVVDDSQLPKDRFSAERLKGVDSTLKIQPAKLEDSAVYLCASSLVVGGEKLFFGSGTQLSVL.